This T cell receptor beta chain originates from a study of blood T cells in healthy people across ages. About the study: Template switching recovered approximately one barcoded beta molecule for every two T cells. Overall study findings and caveats: There were more naive CD4+ cells and higher diversity in long-lived donors than in aged donors.

Using a J-beta primer mix together with a sample-barcoded 5' primer, a second PCR was run for roughly 6 to 11 cycles. A single record per CDR3 protein comes from TCRdb applying MiXCR to the 5' RACE reads. Among roughly 800,000 distinct CDR3 sequences listed, 55% to 70% were seen once. With respect to this clonotype: Its antigen remains unknown.

In germline, CDR1 is SGHNT, CDR2 YYREEE (reference sequence). The V end lost 2 bases, the J end lost 0 bases, and 8 bases lay between the germline ends. The CDR3 contains 15 residues. This TCR derives from a man aged 25-40 years in good health. The chain has TRBV5-4 and TRBJ1-4, with no clear D. Sequences were obtained from blood. CDR3 residues: CASSFGGTTNEKLFF. In nucleotides, the CDR3 is TGTGCCAGCAGCTTCGGAGGGACAACTAATGAAAAACTGTTTTTT. The full variable domain, its missing parts supplied by reference TRBV5-4 and TRBJ1-4, is ETGVTQSPTHLIKTRGQQVTLRCSSQSGHNTVSWYQQALGQGPQFIFQYYREEENGRGNFPPRFSGLQFPNYSSELNVNALELDDSALYLCASSFGGTTNEKLFFGSGTQLSVL.